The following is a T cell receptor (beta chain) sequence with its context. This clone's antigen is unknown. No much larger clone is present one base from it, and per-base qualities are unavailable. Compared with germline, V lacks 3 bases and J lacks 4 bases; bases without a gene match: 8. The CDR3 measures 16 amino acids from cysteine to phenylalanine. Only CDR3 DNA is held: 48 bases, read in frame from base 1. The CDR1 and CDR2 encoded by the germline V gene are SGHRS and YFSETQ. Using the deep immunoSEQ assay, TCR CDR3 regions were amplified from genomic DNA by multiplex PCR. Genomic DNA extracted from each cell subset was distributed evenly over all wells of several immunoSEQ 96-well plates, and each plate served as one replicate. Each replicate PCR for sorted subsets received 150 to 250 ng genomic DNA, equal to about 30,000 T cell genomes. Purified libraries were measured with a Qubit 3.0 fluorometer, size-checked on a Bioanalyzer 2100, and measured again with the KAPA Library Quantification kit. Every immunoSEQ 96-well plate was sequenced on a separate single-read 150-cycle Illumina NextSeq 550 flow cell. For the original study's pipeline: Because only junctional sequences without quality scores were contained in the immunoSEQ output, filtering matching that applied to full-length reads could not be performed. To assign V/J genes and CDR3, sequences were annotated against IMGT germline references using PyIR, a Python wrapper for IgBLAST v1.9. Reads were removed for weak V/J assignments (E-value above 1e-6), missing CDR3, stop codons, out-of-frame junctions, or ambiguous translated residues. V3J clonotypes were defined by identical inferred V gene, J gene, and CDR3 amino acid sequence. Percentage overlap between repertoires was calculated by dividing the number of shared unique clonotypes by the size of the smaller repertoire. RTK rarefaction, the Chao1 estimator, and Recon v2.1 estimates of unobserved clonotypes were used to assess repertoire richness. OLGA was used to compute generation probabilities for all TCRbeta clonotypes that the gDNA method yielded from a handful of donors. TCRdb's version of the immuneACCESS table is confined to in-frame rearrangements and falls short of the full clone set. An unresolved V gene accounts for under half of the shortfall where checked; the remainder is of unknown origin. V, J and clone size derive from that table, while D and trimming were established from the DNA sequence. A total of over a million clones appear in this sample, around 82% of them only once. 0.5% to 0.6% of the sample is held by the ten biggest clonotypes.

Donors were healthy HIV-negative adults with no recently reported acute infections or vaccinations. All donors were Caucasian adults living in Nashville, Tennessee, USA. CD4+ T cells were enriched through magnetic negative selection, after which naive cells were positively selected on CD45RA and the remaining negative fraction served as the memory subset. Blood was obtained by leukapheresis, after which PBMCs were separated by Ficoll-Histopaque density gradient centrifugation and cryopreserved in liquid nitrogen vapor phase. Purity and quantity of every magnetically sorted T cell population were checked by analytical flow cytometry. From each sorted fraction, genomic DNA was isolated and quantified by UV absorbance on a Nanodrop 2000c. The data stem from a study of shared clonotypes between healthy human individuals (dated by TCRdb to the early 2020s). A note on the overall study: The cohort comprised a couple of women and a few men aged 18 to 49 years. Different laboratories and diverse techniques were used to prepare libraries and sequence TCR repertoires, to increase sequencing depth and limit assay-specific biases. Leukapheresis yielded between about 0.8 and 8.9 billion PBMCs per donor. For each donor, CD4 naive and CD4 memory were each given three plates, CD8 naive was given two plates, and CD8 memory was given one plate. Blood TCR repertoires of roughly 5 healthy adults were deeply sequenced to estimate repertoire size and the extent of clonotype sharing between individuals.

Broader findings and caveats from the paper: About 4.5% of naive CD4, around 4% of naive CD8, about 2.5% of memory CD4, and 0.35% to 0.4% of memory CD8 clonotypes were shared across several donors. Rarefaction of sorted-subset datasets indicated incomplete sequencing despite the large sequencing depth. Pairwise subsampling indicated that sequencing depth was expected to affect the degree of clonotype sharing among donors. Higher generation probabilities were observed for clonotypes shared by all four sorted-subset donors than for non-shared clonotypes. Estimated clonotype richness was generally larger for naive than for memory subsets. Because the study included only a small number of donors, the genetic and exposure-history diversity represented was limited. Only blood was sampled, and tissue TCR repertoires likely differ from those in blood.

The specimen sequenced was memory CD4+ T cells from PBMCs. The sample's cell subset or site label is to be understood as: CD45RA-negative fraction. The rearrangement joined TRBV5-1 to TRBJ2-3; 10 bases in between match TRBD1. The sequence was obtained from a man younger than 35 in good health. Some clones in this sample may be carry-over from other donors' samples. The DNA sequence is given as TGCGCCAGCAGCTCGGGACAGGGGATTTGGGCAGATACGCAGTATTTT. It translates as CASSSGQGIWADTQYF.